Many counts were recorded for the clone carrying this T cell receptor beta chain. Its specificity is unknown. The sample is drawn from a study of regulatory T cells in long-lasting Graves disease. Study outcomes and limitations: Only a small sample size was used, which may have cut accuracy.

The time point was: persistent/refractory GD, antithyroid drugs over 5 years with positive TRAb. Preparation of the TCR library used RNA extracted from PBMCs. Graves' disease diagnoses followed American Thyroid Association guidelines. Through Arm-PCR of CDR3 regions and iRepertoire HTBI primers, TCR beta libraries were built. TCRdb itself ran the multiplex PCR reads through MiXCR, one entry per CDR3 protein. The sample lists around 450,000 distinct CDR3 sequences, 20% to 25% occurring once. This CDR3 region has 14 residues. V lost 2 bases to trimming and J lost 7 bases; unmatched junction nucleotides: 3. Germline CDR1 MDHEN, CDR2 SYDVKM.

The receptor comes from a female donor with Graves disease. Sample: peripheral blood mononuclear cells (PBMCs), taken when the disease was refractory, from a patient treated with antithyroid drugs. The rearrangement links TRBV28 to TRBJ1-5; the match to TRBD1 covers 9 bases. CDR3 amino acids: CASSLVGQGQPQHF. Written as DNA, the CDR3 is TGTGCCAGCAGTTTAGTGGGACAGGGCCAGCCCCAGCATTTT.